One and the same sample provided the 7 T cell receptor beta chains below, sequenced in a study of T cell responses to AZD1222 COVID-19 vaccine. This table comes from immunoSEQ multiplex PCR, and its TCRdb copy is limited to in-frame clones, with some not included. The data contain 150,000 to 200,000 clones, just under 95% of them singletons. Here the sequenced sample was peripheral blood, taken 28 days after the second dose of the MenACWY control vaccine. The receptors here all came from an adult who received the MenACWY meningococcal vaccine as a control.

The V and J genes are TRBV9 and TRBJ1-4; the D gene is possibly TRBD1 (5 bases). Per the germline V gene, CDR1 is SGDLS and CDR2 is YYNGEE. The germline V and J ends were trimmed by 4 bases and 5 bases, with 15 bases remaining between them. This CDR3 contains 15 residues. DNA of the CDR3: TGTGCCAGCAGCTCGCGGGACCTACCGAATGAAAAACTGTTTTTT. It encodes CASSSRDLPNEKLFF.

CDR3 DNA: TGTGCCAGCAGCCCCCCTGGGGCGGTCAAAAACATTCAGTACTTC. Residues: CASSPPGAVKNIQYF. The chain employs TRBV5-4 and TRBJ2-4; D might be TRBD1 (5 bases). Trimming removed 4 bases at V and 3 bases at J, with 14 bases between. The CDR3 is 15 residues long. Germline-derived CDR1 and CDR2 are SGHNT and YYREEE (reference sequence).

V usage is TRBV6-5 and J usage is TRBJ1-1, with D perhaps TRBD1 (5 bases). The V end was cut by 6 bases, the J end by 1 base, with 12 bases between. CDR3 length equals 14 residues. Germline lookup yields CDR1 MNHEY and CDR2 SVGAGI. The CDR3 protein is CASSTGGSNTEAFF. CDR3 bases: TGTGCCAGCAGCACAGGAGGCTCGAACACTGAAGCTTTCTTT.

This sequence joins TRBV6-5 and TRBJ1-2; no clear D. This CDR3 comprises 15 residues. The V end was cut by 2 bases, the J end by 8 bases, with 18 bases between. The V gene's germline CDR1 is MNHEY and CDR2 SVGAGI. This CDR3 reads CASSYRGASSMGYTF. The CDR3, as DNA: TGTGCCAGCAGTTACCGGGGAGCCAGCTCCATGGGCTACACCTTC.

The chain is built from TRBV6-2 or TRBV6-3 and TRBJ1-2; perhaps TRBD1 as D (6 bases). The CDR3 loop spans 14 amino acids. V lost 2 bases and J lost 8, with 15 bases in between. The germline gives CDR1 MNHEY, CDR2 SVGEGT. CDR3 protein: CASSYLRDIGGYTF. In nucleotides, the CDR3 is TGTGCCAGCAGTTACCTCCGGGACATCGGAGGCTACACCTTC.

V usage is TRBV11-2 and J usage is TRBJ1-1; D unclear. CDR1 is SGHAT, CDR2 FQNNGV, per germline. This CDR3 region has 14 residues. The ends were cut back, 3 bases at V and 4 bases at J, with 12 bases in the middle. The CDR3 reads CASSFGREVTEAFF. CDR3 DNA sequence: TGTGCCAGCAGCTTCGGCCGGGAGGTCACTGAAGCTTTCTTT. Based on the CDR3 plus reference TRBV11-2 and TRBJ1-1, the full variable domain is EAGVAQSPRYKIIEKRQSVAFWCNPISGHATLYWYQQILGQGPKLLIQFQNNGVVDDSQLPKDRFSAERLKGVDSTLKIQPAKLEDSAVYLCASSFGREVTEAFFGQGTRLTVV.

The table lists this clone with a few counts. The chain is built from TRBV7-9 and TRBJ2-5; D ambiguous. Deletions cut 5 bases from V and 2 bases from J, with 15 bases between. This CDR3 has 15 residues. Germline CDR1 SEHNR, CDR2 FQNEAQ (reference sequence). The CDR3 region is CASSPRLGMQETQYF. The CDR3 nucleotides are TGTGCCAGCAGCCCCCGGTTGGGCATGCAAGAGACCCAGTACTTC.